This TCR beta chain was observed in a study of shared clonotypes between healthy human individuals. Study at large: Serving as donors were a couple of women and three men, whose ages spanned 18 to 49.

TCRdb keeps only in-frame clones here, not all; method: immunoSEQ multiplex PCR. The repertoire has some 500,000 clones, approximately 79% of them found once; the top ten carry 10% to 15%. The V end was cut by 6 bases, the J end by 10 bases, with 17 bases between. Germline V gene data show CDR1 as KGHSH and CDR2 as LQKENI. The CDR3 spans 13 residues. This chain joins TRBV18 and TRBJ2-3; tentatively, D is TRBD2 (6 bases). Sequenced material: PBMCs. The TCR comes from a woman aged 35 to 49 in good health. Some clones in this sample may be carry-over from other donors' samples. CDR3: CASSSPGLKAQYF. The DNA for the CDR3 is TGTGCCAGCTCGTCTCCGGGACTCAAGGCGCAGTATTTT.